This T cell receptor (beta chain) was observed in a study of OX40 agonist ivuxolimab in advanced cancers. Study-wide background: Among those enrolled, mean age was roughly 55 years (range 23 to 79) and 75% to 85% were male. Checkpoint inhibitors had been given previously to 35% to 50% of patients.

Generated by immunoSEQ multiplex PCR, the TCRdb table keeps only in-frame clones and is missing some. The sample consists of 15,000 or so clones, around 67% of them appearing once. Study conclusions and caveats: CD4+ T cells averaged fewer expanded clones than CD8+ T cells.

Germline V gene lookup returns CDR1 PRHDT and CDR2 FYEKMQ (reference sequence). CDR3 length: 12 residues. Trimming cost V 1 base and J 8 bases, with 8 bases left between them. This clone was seen a single time. Its cognate antigen is unknown. The receptor was derived from an adult with an advanced solid tumor such as melanoma, head and neck, liver or kidney cancer. V is TRBV13 and J is TRBJ1-2; no clear D. Sequenced material: CD4+ or CD8+ T cells sorted from blood, taken in a trial of the OX40 agonist ivuxolimab. CDR3 sequence: CASSLEGEGYTF. In nucleotides, the CDR3 is TGTGCCAGCAGCTTAGAAGGAGAAGGCTACACCTTC. Full variable domain (remainder filled in from reference TRBV13 and TRBJ1-2): AAGVIQSPRHLIKEKRETATLKCYPIPRHDTVYWYQQGPGQDPQFLISFYEKMQSDKGSIPDRFSAQQFSDYHSELNMSSLELGDSALYFCASSLEGEGYTFGSGTRLTVV.